The present entry profiles one T cell receptor beta chain with its context. Its specific antigen is unknown. The input lacks base qualities; no much larger clone sits a single base away. This specimen belongs to a study of T cell repertoires in cytomegalovirus infection (dated by TCRdb to between 2018 and 2021). With regard to the full study: Recently identified HLA-C-restricted CMV epitopes, whose presentation resists viral immunomodulation, were targeted by peptide stimulations together with well-studied HLA-B-restricted epitopes. Donor HLA type was relevant to the analysis, as public TCR beta signatures indicated carriage of CMV infection together with the matching HLA type.

Taken from the germline V gene (reference sequence), the CDR1 and CDR2 loops are DFQATT and SNEGSKA. Measured from the cysteine to the valine, the CDR3 is 13 residues long. Solely the CDR3 DNA is kept, with 39 bases framed from the first base. V and J are truncated by 2 bases and 3 bases respectively, leaving an intervening sequence of 11 bases. What the treatment or condition label conveys for this sample: in vitro stimulation with specific CMV peptide epitopes to enrich CMV-specific T cells. Beyond this particular receptor, the publication reports: In the ex vivo response, HLA-C-restricted CMV-specific TCR beta clonotypes were dominant, and in two of eight donors the single most frequent clonotype came from this HLA-C-restricted group. Carriers of CMV infection plus the relevant HLA type were discriminated by the cumulative frequency of public TCR beta family members in the study cohort and in an independent roughly 380-donor cohort.

The reads were generated on an Illumina HiSeq 1500. The public reads were reanalyzed by TCRdb: fastp trimming at Q25, MiXCR alignment, in-frame beta chains only. Rows are unified per CDR3 protein, each entry keeping the most common DNA and genes. Here the sample has hundreds of thousands of distinct CDR3 sequences; roughly 31% occur a single time. Together, the top ten hold over 12% of the sample. The TCR originated in a human donor in good health (CMV status not recorded). Some clones in this sample may be carry-over from other donors' samples. The specimen comprised cultured CD8+ T cells from PBMCs, sampled from culture after CMV antigen stimulation. The chain is assembled from TRBV20-1 and TRBJ2-7; D gene: possibly TRBD1, on 5 matching bases. The DNA sequence is TGCAGTGCTAGATCTTCAGGGTACTACGAGCAGTACGTC. It specifies CSARSSGYYEQYV.